This T cell receptor (beta chain) originates from a study of T cell responses to AZD1222 COVID-19 vaccine (dated by TCRdb to the early 2020s). About the study as a whole: TCR sequencing covered fewer than 250 trial participants: 207 given two doses of AZD1222 and 26 given two doses of MenACWY control vaccine. Trial participants were enrolled by age into 18-55, 56-69 and 70-plus year subgroups, with roughly 160, 29 and 62 TCR-sequenced participants respectively. The investigation overall reported the following: In the small 56-69-year group, the increase in depth fell short of significance, most likely because of low power. Reportedly, almost half of the unique spike-specific TCRs recognized epitopes lying outside the regions that are mutated in the B.1.351 and B.1.1.7 variants. Conclusions about previously exposed vaccinees are limited, since just six or seven AZD1222 recipients were seropositive for SARS-CoV-2 at baseline. Participants were mostly white British, with more females than males. The authors suggested clonal diversity may have been underestimated. Vaccine-associated CD4 TCRs spanned the whole spike protein, with dominant responses in regions 160-218 and 743-854. After two AZD1222 doses, spike-specific TCR breadth and depth were significantly higher than at day 0 and than in MenACWY recipients. No day 14 peak-response samples were available, so repertoires were characterized only after the peak T cell response.

CDR1 and CDR2 were assigned from the germline V gene as SGHRS and YFSETQ. V gives up 2 bases and J gives up 9 bases, and the segment between their germline ends measures 15 bases. The CDR3 runs 14 residues from the cysteine to the phenylalanine. Just the 42-base CDR3 DNA is kept, in frame starting at base 1. This sample's time point label indicates: about 28 days (+/-7) after the second vaccine dose. AZD1222 recipients with second doses at about 4 weeks or about 12 weeks were pooled, because spike-specific TCR depth and breadth did not differ between schedules. Vaccinee samples were obtained from the UK trials COV001 and COV002, which included a single-blind randomized controlled phase 2/3 trial of AZD1222 (ChAdOx1 nCoV-19) in healthy adults. For TCRbeta chain sequencing, PBMC samples were collected from trial participants at day 0 and at day 28 after the second dose. Comment on this clone: No antigen is known for it. There are no base qualities to consult, and no much larger clone falls within one base.

The CDR3 regions of human TCRbeta chains were analyzed by immunosequencing. Regarding the original processing steps: Repertoire TCRs were matched against a reference library of SARS-CoV-2-specific TCRs generated with the MIRA antigen-specificity platform. Breadth was defined as the fraction of unique TCRs that were SARS-CoV-2-associated, and depth was defined as the fraction of total T cells that were SARS-CoV-2-associated. Using the MIRA data, each spike-specific TCR was assigned both to the spike region to which the TCR was reactive and to a CD4 or CD8 class. Log10-transformed breadth and depth values were compared by one-way ANOVA with Sidak's multiple comparisons tests. The table was pulled from immuneACCESS by TCRdb, which kept in-frame rearrangements only. Such tables lose some clones; where checked, under half of the loss comes from unresolved V genes, and the rest has no known cause. For V, J and clone size, that table is used; D and trimming come from the DNA. In this sample the table shows more than 80,000 clones, about 90% of which occur a single time. 3.1% of the sample rests with the top ten.

The sequence derives from an adult who received the AZD1222 COVID-19 vaccine. Sequencing used peripheral blood, obtained 28 days after the second AZD1222 dose. The chain is encoded by TRBV5-1 joined to TRBJ2-1, with no confident D gene call. The CDR3 region: CASSFQDPIGEQFF. The DNA sequence is as follows: TGCGCCAGCAGCTTTCAAGATCCGATCGGTGAGCAGTTCTTC. Where the CDR3 stops, the reference TRBV5-1 and TRBJ2-1 genes take over; the full variable domain is KAGVTQTPRYLIKTRGQQVTLSCSPISGHRSVSWYQQTPGQGLQFLFEYFSETQRNKGNFPGRFSGRQFSNSRSEMNVSTLELGDSALYLCASSFQDPIGEQFFGPGTRLTVL.